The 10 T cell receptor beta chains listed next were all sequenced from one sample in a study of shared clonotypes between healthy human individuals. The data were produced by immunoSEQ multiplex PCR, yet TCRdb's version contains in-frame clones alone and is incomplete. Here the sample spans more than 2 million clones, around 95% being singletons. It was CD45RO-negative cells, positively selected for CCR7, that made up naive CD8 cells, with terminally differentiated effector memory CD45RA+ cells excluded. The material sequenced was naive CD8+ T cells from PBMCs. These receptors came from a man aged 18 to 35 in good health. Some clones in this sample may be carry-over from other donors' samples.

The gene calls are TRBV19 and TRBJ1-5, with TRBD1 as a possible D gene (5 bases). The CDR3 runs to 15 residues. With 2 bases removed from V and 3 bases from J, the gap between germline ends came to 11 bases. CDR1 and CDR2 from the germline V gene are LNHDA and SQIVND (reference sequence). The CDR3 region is CASSIPGPANQPQHF. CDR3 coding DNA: TGTGCCAGTAGTATACCGGGACCGGCCAATCAGCCCCAGCATTTT. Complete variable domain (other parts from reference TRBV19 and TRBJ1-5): DGGITQSPKYLFRKEGQNVTLSCEQNLNHDAMYWYRQDPGQGLRLIYYSQIVNDFQKGDIAEGYSVSREKKESFPLTVTSAQKNPTAFYLCASSIPGPANQPQHFGDGTRLSIL.

CDR3 in amino acids: CASSAGVGGLHNEKLFF. The DNA for the CDR3 is TGTGCCAGCAGCGCAGGGGTCGGGGGACTGCATAATGAAAAACTGTTTTTT. The J gene is TRBJ1-4, the V gene TRBV9; D may be TRBD1 (6 bases). V was clipped by 3 bases and J by 4 bases, with 19 bases between them. This CDR3 has 17 residues. The germline gives CDR1 SGDLS, CDR2 YYNGEE.

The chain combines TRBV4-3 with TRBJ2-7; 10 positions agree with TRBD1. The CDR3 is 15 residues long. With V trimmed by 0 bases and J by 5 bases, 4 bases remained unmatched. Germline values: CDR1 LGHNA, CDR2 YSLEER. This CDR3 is CASSQDRQGAHEQYF. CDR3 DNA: TGCGCCAGCAGCCAAGACCGACAGGGGGCTCACGAGCAGTACTTC.

CDR3 nucleotide sequence: TGTGCCAGCAGCGAGGACGGGAAGGGTCAGCCCCAGCATTTT. Protein: CASSEDGKGQPQHF. The genes are TRBV21-1 and TRBJ1-5. TRBV21-1 is shown as a pseudogene. CDR3 length: 14 amino acids.

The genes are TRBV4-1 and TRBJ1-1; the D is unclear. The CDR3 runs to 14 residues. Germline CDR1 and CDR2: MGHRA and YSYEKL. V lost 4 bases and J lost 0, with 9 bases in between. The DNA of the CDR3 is TGCGCCAGCAGCCCAAAAAGGATGAACACTGAAGCTTTCTTT. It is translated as CASSPKRMNTEAFF.

The DNA for the CDR3 is TGCGCCAGCAGCCCCCGGGACAGGGTTTCCCTCCCACACACTCACAGACTCACCGGGGAGCTGTTTTTT. Amino acid sequence: CASSPRDRVSLPHTHRLTGELFF. The chain employs TRBV5-1 and TRBJ2-2, with 9 bases matching TRBD1. CDR1 is SGHRS, CDR2 YFSETQ, per germline. Unmatched junction bases numbered 29, after V lost 4 bases and J lost 4 bases. The CDR3 contains 23 residues.

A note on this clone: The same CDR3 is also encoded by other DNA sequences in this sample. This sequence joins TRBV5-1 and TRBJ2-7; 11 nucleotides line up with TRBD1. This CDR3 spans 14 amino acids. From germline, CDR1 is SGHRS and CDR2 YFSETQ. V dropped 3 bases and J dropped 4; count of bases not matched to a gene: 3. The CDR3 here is CASSWDRGDYEQYF. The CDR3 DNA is TGCGCCAGCAGCTGGGACAGGGGGGATTACGAGCAGTACTTC.

The DNA for the CDR3 is TGTGCCAGCAGCCCAGGGACAGGGGCGCCTGGCTACACCTTC. It translates to CASSPGTGAPGYTF. The chain has TRBV14 and TRBJ1-2; TRBD1 agrees at 10 bases. Trimming at V came to 4 bases and at J to 7 bases, leaving 6 bases not matched to a gene. CDR1 is SGHDN and CDR2 is FVKESK in the germline V gene. CDR3 length equals 14 residues.

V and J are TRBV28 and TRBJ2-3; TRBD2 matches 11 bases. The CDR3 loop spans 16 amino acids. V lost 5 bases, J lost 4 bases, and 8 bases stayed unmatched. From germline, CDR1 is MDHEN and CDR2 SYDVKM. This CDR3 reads CASSISGRALADTQYF. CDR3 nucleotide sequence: TGTGCCAGCAGTATTAGCGGGAGGGCCCTCGCAGATACGCAGTATTTT.

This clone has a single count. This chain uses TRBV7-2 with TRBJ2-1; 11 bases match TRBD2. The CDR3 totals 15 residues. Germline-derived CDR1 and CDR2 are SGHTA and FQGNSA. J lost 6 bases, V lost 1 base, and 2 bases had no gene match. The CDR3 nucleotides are TGTGCCAGCAGCTTAGTAGCGGGAGGGTTCAATGAGCAGTTCTTC. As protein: CASSLVAGGFNEQFF.